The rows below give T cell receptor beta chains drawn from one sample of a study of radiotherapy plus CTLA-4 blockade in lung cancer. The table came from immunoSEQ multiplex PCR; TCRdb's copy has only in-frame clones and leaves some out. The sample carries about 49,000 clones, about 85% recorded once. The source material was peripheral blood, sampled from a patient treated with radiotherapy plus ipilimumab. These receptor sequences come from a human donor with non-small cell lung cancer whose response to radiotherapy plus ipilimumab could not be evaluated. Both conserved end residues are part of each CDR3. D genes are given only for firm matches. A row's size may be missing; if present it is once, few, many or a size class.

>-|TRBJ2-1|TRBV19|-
TGTGCCAGTAGTGGCGCGGGACAGCAGTTCTTC
CASSGAGQQFF
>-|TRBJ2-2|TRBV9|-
TGTGCCAGCAGCGTAGGCAAAGGGGGCACCGGGGAGCTGTTTTTT
CASSVGKGGTGELFF
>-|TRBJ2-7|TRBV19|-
TGTGCCAGTACCCAGGGAAATGAATACGAGCAGTACTTC
CASTQGNEYEQYF
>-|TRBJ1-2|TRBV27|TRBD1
TGTGCCAGCAGTCCGACAGGGACAAACTATGGCTACACCTTC
CASSPTGTNYGYTF
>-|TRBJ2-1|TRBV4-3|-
TGCGCCAGCAGCCAAGATAGAGGGGGAATATACAATGAGCAGTTCTTC
CASSQDRGGIYNEQFF
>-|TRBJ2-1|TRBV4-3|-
TGCGCCAGCAGCCAAGTGAGAATAGCGGTATTCAATGAGCAGTTCTTC
CASSQVRIAVFNEQFF
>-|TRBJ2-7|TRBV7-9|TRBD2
TGTGCCAGCAGCCCCGGACTAGCGGCGTCCTACGAGCAGTACTTC
CASSPGLAASYEQYF
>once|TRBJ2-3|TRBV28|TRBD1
TGTGCCAGCAGTGGGGACAGTCTCACAGATACGCAGTATTTT
CASSGDSLTDTQYF
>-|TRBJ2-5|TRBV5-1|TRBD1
TGCGCCAGCAGCTTGGACGGGACAGGGTTTTCGGAGACCCAGTACTTC
CASSLDGTGFSETQYF
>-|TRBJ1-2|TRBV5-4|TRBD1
TGTGCCAGCAGCTTGGACAGGGGAGGCTATGGCTACACCTTC
CASSLDRGGYGYTF
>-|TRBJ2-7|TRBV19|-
TGTGCCAGTAGTATAGGTGGCGGGGTTAACTACGAGCAGTACTTC
CASSIGGGVNYEQYF
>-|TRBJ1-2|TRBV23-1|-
TGCGCCAGCAGTCGGCCTTTTCGGGGGGCGAATGGCTACACCTTC
CASSRPFRGANGYTF
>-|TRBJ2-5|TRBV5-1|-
TGCGCCAGCAGCTTCGAAGGCGGAATAAGAAAAGAGACCCAGTACTTC
CASSFEGGIRKETQYF
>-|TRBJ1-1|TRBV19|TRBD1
TGTGCCAGTGTGAGGAAGACAGGGGGGCTCACTGAAGCTTTCTTT
CASVRKTGGLTEAFF
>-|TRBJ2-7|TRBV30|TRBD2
TGTGCCTGGAGTCTAGGGACTAGCGGGGAGGGTTACGAGCAGTACTTC
CAWSLGTSGEGYEQYF
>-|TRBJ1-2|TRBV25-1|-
TGTGCCAGCAGTGAGGGCGGGAGGAACACCTTC
CASSEGGRNTF
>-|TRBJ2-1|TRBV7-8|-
TGTGCCAGCAGCTTAGTCGGCAGGGAATACAATGAGCAGTTCTTC
CASSLVGREYNEQFF
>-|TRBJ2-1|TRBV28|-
TGTGCCAGCACACTTAACACGGAGGGTAGATACAATGAGCAGTTCTTC
CASTLNTEGRYNEQFF
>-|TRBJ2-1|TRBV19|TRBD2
TGTGCCAGTAGTGCCTACGGACTAGCGGGAGACAATGAGCAGTTCTTC
CASSAYGLAGDNEQFF
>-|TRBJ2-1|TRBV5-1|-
TGCGCCAGCGGAGGGGGGGGGCCCTACAATGAGCAGTTCTTC
CASGGGGPYNEQFF
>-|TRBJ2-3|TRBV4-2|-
TGTGCCAGCAGCCAAGGCGTCAACAGGGCCCGCACAGATACGCAGTATTTT
CASSQGVNRARTDTQYF
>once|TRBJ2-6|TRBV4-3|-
TGCGCCAGCAGCCCATCATTCTCTGGGGCCAACGTCCTGACTTTC
CASSPSFSGANVLTF
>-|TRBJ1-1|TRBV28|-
TGTGCCAGCAGTTTTCAGGGTATTTATTTGGGCACTGAAGCTTTCTTT
CASSFQGIYLGTEAFF
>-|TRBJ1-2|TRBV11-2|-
TGTGCCAGCAGCTTAGATGGAGGGTACCGGGGTGGCTACACCTTC
CASSLDGGYRGGYTF
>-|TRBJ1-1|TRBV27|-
TGTGCCAGCGCGAGCGGAACAGGGATGGCTGAAGCTTTCTTT
CASASGTGMAEAFF
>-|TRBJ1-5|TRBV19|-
TGTGCCAGTAGTACAGGGAAAAGCAATCAGCCCCAGCATTTT
CASSTGKSNQPQHF
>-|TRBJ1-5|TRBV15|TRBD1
TGTGCCACCAGCAGAGTAGGGGACAGGGAAAATCAGCCCCAGCATTTT
CATSRVGDRENQPQHF
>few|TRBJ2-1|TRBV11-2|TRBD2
TGTGCCAGCAGCTTTACGACTAGCGGGAAAAAAGGTGAGCAGTTCTTC
CASSFTTSGKKGEQFF
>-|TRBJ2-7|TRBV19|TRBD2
TGTGCCAGTAGTTCCCACCGGGCGGGAGGGTACTACGAGCAGTACTTC
CASSSHRAGGYYEQYF
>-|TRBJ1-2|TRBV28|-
TGTGCCAGCAGTCCAAATCCCACCGGGGGCTACACCTTC
CASSPNPTGGYTF
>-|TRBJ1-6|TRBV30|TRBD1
TGTGCCTGGTCAGGGGGATATAATTCACCCCTCCACTTT
CAWSGGYNSPLHF
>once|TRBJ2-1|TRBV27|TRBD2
TGTGCCAGCAGTCTACCGGGACTAGCGGGGGCTACGCAGTTCTTC
CASSLPGLAGATQFF